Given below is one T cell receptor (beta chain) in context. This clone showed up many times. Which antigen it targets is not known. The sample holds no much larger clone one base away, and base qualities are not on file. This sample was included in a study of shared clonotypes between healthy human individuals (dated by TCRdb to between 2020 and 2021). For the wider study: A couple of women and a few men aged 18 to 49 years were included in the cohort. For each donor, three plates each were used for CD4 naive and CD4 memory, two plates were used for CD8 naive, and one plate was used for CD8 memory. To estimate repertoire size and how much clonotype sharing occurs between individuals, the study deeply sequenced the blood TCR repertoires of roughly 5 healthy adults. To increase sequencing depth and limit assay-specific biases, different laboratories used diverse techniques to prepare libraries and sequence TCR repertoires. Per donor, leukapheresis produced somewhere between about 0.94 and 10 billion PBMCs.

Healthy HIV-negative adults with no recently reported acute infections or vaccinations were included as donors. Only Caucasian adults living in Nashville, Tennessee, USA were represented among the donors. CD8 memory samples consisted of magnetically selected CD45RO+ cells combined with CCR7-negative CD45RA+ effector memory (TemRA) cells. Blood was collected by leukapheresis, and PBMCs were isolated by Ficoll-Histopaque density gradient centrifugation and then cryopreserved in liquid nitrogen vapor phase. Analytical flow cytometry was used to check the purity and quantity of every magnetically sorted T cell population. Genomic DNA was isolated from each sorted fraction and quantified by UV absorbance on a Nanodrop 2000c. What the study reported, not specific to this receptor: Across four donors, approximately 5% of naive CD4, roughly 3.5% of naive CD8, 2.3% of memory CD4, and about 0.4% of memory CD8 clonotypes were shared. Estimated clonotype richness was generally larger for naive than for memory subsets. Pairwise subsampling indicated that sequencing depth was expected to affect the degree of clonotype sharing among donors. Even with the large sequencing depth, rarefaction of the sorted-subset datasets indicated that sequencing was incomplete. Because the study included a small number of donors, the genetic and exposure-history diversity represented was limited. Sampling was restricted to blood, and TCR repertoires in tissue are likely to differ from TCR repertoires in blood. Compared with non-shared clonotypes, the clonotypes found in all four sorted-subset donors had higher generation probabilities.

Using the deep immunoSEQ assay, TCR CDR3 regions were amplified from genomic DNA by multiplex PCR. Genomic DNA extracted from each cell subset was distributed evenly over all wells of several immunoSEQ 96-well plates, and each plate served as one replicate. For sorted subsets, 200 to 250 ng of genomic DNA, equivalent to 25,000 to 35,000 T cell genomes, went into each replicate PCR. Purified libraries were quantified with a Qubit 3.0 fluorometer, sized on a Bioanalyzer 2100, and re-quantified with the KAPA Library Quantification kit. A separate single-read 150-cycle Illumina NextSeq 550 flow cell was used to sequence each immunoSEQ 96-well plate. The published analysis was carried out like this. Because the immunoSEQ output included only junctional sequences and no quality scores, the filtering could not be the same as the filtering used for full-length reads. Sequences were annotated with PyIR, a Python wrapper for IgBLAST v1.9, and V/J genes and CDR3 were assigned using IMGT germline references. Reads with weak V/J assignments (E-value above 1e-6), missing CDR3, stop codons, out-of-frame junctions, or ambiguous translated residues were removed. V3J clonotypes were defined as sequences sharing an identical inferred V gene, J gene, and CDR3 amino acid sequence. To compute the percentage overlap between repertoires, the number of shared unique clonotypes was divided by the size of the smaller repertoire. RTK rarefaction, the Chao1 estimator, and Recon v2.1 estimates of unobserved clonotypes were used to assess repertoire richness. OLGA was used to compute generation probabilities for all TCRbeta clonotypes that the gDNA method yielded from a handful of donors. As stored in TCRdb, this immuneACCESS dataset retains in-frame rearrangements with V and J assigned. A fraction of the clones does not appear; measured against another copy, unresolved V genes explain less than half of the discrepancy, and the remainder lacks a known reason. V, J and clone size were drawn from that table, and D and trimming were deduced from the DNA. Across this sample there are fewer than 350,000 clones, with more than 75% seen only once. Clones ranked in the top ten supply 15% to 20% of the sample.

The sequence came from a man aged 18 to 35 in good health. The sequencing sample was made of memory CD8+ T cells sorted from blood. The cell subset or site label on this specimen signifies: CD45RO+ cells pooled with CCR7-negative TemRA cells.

The bases are TGTGCCACCTGTAGAATCCCTACATATAGCAATCAGCCCCAGCATTTT. It codes for CATCRIPTYSNQPQHF. The chain employs TRBV28 and TRBJ1-5; confidence is insufficient to name the D gene. The CDR3 starts with the cysteine, ends with the phenylalanine, and has 16 residues. Only CDR3 DNA is held: 48 bases, read in frame from base 1. Relative to germline, V is 10 bases shorter and J is 0 bases shorter, with 19 bases between their ends. CDR1 and CDR2 are read off the germline V gene as MDHEN and SYDVKM. The variable domain in full, with residues beyond the CDR3 obtained from the reference TRBV28 and TRBJ1-5 genes, is DVKVTQSSRYLVKRTGEKVFLECVQDMDHENMFWYRQDPGLGLRLIYFSYDVKMKEKGDIPEGYSVSREKKERFSLILESASTNQTSMYLCATCRIPTYSNQPQHFGDGTRLSIL.